These 21 T cell receptor beta chains share one sample of origin, sequenced in a study of T cells after posttransplantation cyclophosphamide. Measured with immunoSEQ multiplex PCR; TCRdb has only the in-frame clones, and not every one. In the table there are 20,000 to 25,000 clones, about nine tenths of which are singletons. A marrow graft followed busulfan-fludarabine conditioning, with cyclophosphamide on days +3 and +4. Specimen: PBMCs, collected after allogeneic stem cell transplant with posttransplant cyclophosphamide. The receptors derive from a female patient in her 30s who received an allogeneic stem cell transplant from an unrelated donor, was CMV-positive, and had no GVHD. Part of the T cell pool may stem from the graft donor.

The CDR3 nucleotides are TGTGCCAGCAGCCCCTCCGGGATATCCGGCGAAAAACTGTTTTTT. Its protein is CASSPSGISGEKLFF. V usage is TRBV11-2 and J usage is TRBJ1-4, with D hard to call. The CDR3 consists of 15 residues. Trimming shortened V by 5 bases and J by 8 bases, and 18 bases separated the two germline ends. CDR1 and CDR2 from the germline V gene are SGHAT and FQNNGV.

The genes are TRBV4-2 and TRBJ2-1; 10 nucleotides line up with TRBD2. The germline CDR1 and CDR2 sequences are LGHNA and YNFKEQ. The V and J ends lost 1 base and 7 bases, in that order; junction bases with no gene match: 13. The CDR3 is made up of 18 amino acids. As DNA, the CDR3 is TGTGCCAGCAGCCAAGCTGGGGCGGGTAGCGGGGGGTGGAATGAGCAGTTCTTC. Its translation: CASSQAGAGSGGWNEQFF.

In this sample, this clone is medium-sized. The CDR3, as DNA: TGTGCCAGCAGTCAACAGGGGGTTTACACTGAAGCTTTCTTT. Amino acids: CASSQQGVYTEAFF. V usage is TRBV6-5 and J usage is TRBJ1-1, with 8 bases fitting TRBD1. The germline V gene encodes CDR1 MNHEY and CDR2 SVGAGI. This CDR3 contains 14 residues. Trimming removed 5 bases from V and 3 bases from J; junction bases left unmatched: 5.

The CDR3 protein is CASRGGTAYNEQFF. In nucleotides, the CDR3 is TGTGCCAGTAGAGGCGGGACGGCCTACAATGAGCAGTTCTTC. The chain carries TRBV19 and TRBJ2-1, with a weak D call TRBD2 (6 bases). The CDR3 has 14 residues. Germline CDR1 LNHDA, CDR2 SQIVND (reference sequence). V was trimmed by 6 bases and J by 2 bases, leaving 11 bases between them.

The V and J genes are TRBV27 and TRBJ2-7; 7 bases are shared with TRBD2. Germline CDR1 and CDR2: MNHEY and SMNVEV (reference sequence). V gave up 4 bases and J gave up 3 bases; unmatched junction bases: 3. This CDR3 contains 13 residues. CDR3 DNA sequence: TGTGCCAGCAGTTGGGGGGGGGACTACGAGCAGTACTTC. Amino acid sequence: CASSWGGDYEQYF.

The chain links TRBV29-1 to TRBJ2-1; no firm D call. Germline V gene data show CDR1 as SQVTM and CDR2 as ANQGSEA. Between the trimmed V and J ends, which lost 4 bases and 2 bases, there was a span of 12 bases. The CDR3 extends over 14 amino acids. The chain's CDR3 is CSVGARFPYNEQFF. CDR3 nucleotide sequence: TGCAGCGTTGGAGCGCGGTTCCCCTACAATGAGCAGTTCTTC.

The chain links TRBV6-6 to TRBJ1-1, with TRBD1 matching over 7 bases. The CDR3 has 10 amino acids. Germline V gene data show CDR1 as MNHNY and CDR2 as SVGAGI (reference sequence). J lost 8 bases, V lost 6 bases, and 0 bases had no gene match. The CDR3 DNA sequence: TGTGCCAGCAGGGACAGGGAAGCTTTCTTT. Translated, it gives CASRDREAFF.

The chain has TRBV7-9 and TRBJ2-3; the match to TRBD1 covers 9 bases. Per the germline V gene, CDR1 is SEHNR and CDR2 is FQNEAQ (reference sequence). The length of the CDR3 is 14 residues. The V gene end was trimmed by 4 bases and the J gene end by 4 bases; junction bases not matched to a gene: 3. The CDR3 DNA is TGTGCCAGCAGCTGGGGGGACAGGGCAGATACGCAGTATTTT. Translated: CASSWGDRADTQYF.

V gene TRBV27 combines with J gene TRBJ1-6; 10 bases align to TRBD1. The length of the CDR3 is 19 residues. CDR1 MNHEY and CDR2 SMNVEV come from the germline V gene (reference sequence). V lost 5 bases and J lost 0; bases outside the gene matches: 10. The CDR3 coding sequence is TGTGCCAGCAGTCCGCTGCCGGGACAGGGGAGCTCCTATAATTCACCCCTCCACTTT. Encoded protein: CASSPLPGQGSSYNSPLHF.

V usage is TRBV6-1 and J usage is TRBJ2-7; D might be TRBD2 (5 bases). CDR3 size: 15 residues. The germline gives CDR1 MNHNS, CDR2 SASEGT. Trimming stripped 5 bases from V and 0 bases from J, with 14 bases between. CDR3 sequence (DNA): TGTGCCAGCAGTCTGTCGGGGATAAGCTCCTACGAGCAGTACTTC. This codes for CASSLSGISSYEQYF.

The chain has TRBV6-6 and TRBJ1-1; possibly TRBD1 for D (6 bases). In germline, CDR1 is MNHNY, CDR2 SVGAGI (reference sequence). Trimming stripped 7 bases from V and 5 bases from J, with 14 bases between. The CDR3 is 13 residues long. The CDR3: CASTAGVYTEAFF. The CDR3 DNA reads TGTGCCAGCACAGCAGGGGTTTATACTGAAGCTTTCTTT.

The chain recombines TRBV4-1 with TRBJ2-3, with TRBD2 identical over 10 bases. The CDR3 is 17 residues long. V lost 5 bases and J lost 4; bases outside the gene matches: 12. Germline V CDR1 and CDR2: MGHRA, YSYEKL. DNA of the CDR3: TGCGCCAGCAGCTCGGAGCGGGGGGGGTTTGGTGCAGATACGCAGTATTTT. Translation: CASSSERGGFGADTQYF.

This clone was recorded only once. The chain recombines TRBV28 with TRBJ1-6; TRBD1 agrees at 10 bases. The junction had 6 bases not matched to a gene; V was cut back by 6 bases and J by 4 bases. The CDR3 covers 16 residues. CDR1 and CDR2 (germline): MDHEN, SYDVKM. CDR3 in DNA: TGTGCCAGCAGGCCTGGGACAGGGGAATATAATTCACCCCTCCACTTT. Its translation is CASRPGTGEYNSPLHF.

The chain carries TRBV30 and TRBJ1-2; D uncertain. V lost 5 bases and J 4 bases, leaving 14 bases between the germline ends. The CDR3 runs to 13 residues. Looked up from germline, CDR1 is GTSNPN and CDR2 is SVGIG (reference sequence). DNA of the CDR3: TGTGCCTGGGCCGGCGCCATAGCCTATGGCTACACCTTC. Amino acids: CAWAGAIAYGYTF. Combining the CDR3 with reference TRBV30 and TRBJ1-2 gives the whole variable domain SQTIHQWPATLVQPVGSPLSLECTVEGTSNPNLYWYRQAAGRGLQLLFYSVGIGQISSEVPQNLSASRPQDRQFILSSKKLLLSDSGFYLCAWAGAIAYGYTFGSGTRLTVV.

V and J are TRBV7-9 and TRBJ2-7; the D gene is possibly TRBD1 (5 bases). This CDR3 contains 14 residues. Germline CDR1 is SEHNR and CDR2 is FQNEAQ (reference sequence). Trimming took 1 base from V and 0 from J, leaving 7 bases between them. CDR3 amino acids: CASSLDQGSYEQYF. The CDR3 DNA sequence: TGTGCCAGCAGCTTAGATCAGGGCTCCTACGAGCAGTACTTC.

V and J are TRBV6-1 and TRBJ2-5; possible D gene TRBD1, 6 bases. The J call may not be correct, given that the DNA end is closer to TRBJ2-7. The CDR3 loop spans 14 amino acids. Germline-derived CDR1 and CDR2 are MNHNS and SASEGT. As DNA, the CDR3 is TGTGCCAGCACCCTCCAGGAAGGGGGCTACGAGCAGTACTTC. This gives the protein CASTLQEGGYEQYF.

The J gene is TRBJ2-1, the V gene TRBV12-5, with 14 bases that match TRBD2. J gave up 8 bases and V 3 bases, and 12 bases lay outside the gene matches. The CDR3 is 18 amino acids. Germline loops: CDR1 LGHNT, CDR2 FRNRAP. The chain's CDR3 is CASGFSTKGLAGAYEQFF. Written as DNA, the CDR3 is TGTGCTAGTGGTTTTTCAACCAAGGGACTAGCGGGGGCGTATGAGCAGTTCTTC.

The rearrangement links TRBV29-1 to TRBJ2-7; TRBD1 matches at 7 bases. The CDR3 has 13 amino acids. The V segment lost 4 bases and the J segment 3 bases; nucleotides outside the gene matches: 6. CDR1 SQVTM and CDR2 ANQGSEA come from the germline V gene. The CDR3 loop reads CSVAGQDGYEQYF. For the CDR3, the DNA is TGCAGCGTTGCCGGACAGGACGGCTACGAGCAGTACTTC.

The CDR3 sequence: CATRGQGTLTQPQHF. In nucleotides, the CDR3 is TGTGCCACCCGAGGACAGGGGACCTTGACTCAGCCCCAGCATTTT. The rearrangement uses TRBV19 and TRBJ1-5; 9 bases line up with TRBD1. The ends lost 10 bases at V and 6 bases at J; junction bases unmatched: 13. The CDR3 is made up of 15 amino acids. CDR1 and CDR2 (germline): LNHDA, SQIVND (reference sequence).

J is TRBJ1-5 and V is TRBV6-5, with a weak D call TRBD1 (6 bases). The germline V gene has CDR1 MNHEY and CDR2 SVGAGI. Trimming left V 2 bases short and J 6 bases short, with 14 bases between. The CDR3 extends over 15 amino acids. CDR3 nucleotides: TGTGCCAGCAGTTACGGGGGGGGCGCGGGTCAGCCCCAGCATTTT. This sequence encodes CASSYGGGAGQPQHF.

J is TRBJ1-6 and V is TRBV30; D not resolved. Trimming cost V 2 bases and J 2 bases, with 10 bases left between them. The germline CDR1 and CDR2 sequences are GTSNPN and SVGIG (reference sequence). This CDR3 is built from 15 residues. CDR3 sequence (DNA): TGTGCCTGGAGTCCTCCTGGGCCCTATAATTCACCCCTCCACTTT. Translation gives CAWSPPGPYNSPLHF.